The next 10 T cell receptor beta chains were all read from a single sample in a study of cytomegalovirus exposure and HLA in healthy donors. PCR used 60 Vbeta primers and 13 Jbeta primers. Method: immunoSEQ multiplex PCR; TCRdb's copy keeps in-frame clones and lacks some. There are about 98,000 clones in the sample; 60% to 80% occur only once, and roughly 1.2% lies in the top ten. Sequencing was done on a sample of PBMCs. These receptors were taken from a female donor in good health and CMV-seronegative.

Here the CDR3 reads CASRRTGEGGNQPQHF. The CDR3 nucleotides are TGTGCCAGCAGGCGGACAGGGGAGGGTGGCAATCAGCCCCAGCATTTT. The chain combines TRBV27 with TRBJ1-5; 9 bases agree with TRBD1. Trimming removed 6 bases from V and 2 bases from J; junction bases left unmatched: 8. The germline V gene encodes CDR1 MNHEY and CDR2 SMNVEV (reference sequence). The CDR3 is 16 residues long.

The chain links TRBV7-6 to TRBJ2-1; 10 nucleotides agree with TRBD1. Germline CDR1 is SGHVS and CDR2 is FNYEAQ. There are 14 residues in the CDR3. J was trimmed by 7 bases and V by 3 bases; bases with no gene match: 3. This CDR3 is CASSFGTGANEQFF. CDR3 DNA sequence: TGTGCCAGCAGCTTTGGGACAGGGGCTAATGAGCAGTTCTTC.

The J gene is TRBJ1-2, the V gene TRBV5-3; the match to TRBD1 covers 9 bases. TRBV5-3 falls under the ORF class, with uncertain function. The CDR3 is 17 amino acids. The junction had 7 bases not matched to a gene; V was cut back by 1 base and J by 0 bases. CDR3 nucleotides: TGTGCCAGAAGCTTGTTGGGACAGGGCCAAGCTAACTATGGCTACACCTTC. Translation: CARSLLGQGQANYGYTF.

The CDR3 nucleotides read TGTGCCAGCAGCCACACCCGACAGGGGGCTAATGAAAAACTGTTTTTT. Its translation: CASSHTRQGANEKLFF. V usage is TRBV7-9 and J usage is TRBJ1-4; 9 bases map to TRBD1. Germline V gives CDR1 SEHNR, CDR2 FQNEAQ (reference sequence). The trim removed 5 bases at V and 3 bases at J, leaving 7 bases unmatched. The CDR3 has 16 amino acids.

The chain uses TRBV7-2 and TRBJ1-3, with TRBD1 as a possible D gene (5 bases). This CDR3 comprises 14 residues. Trimming left V 5 bases short and J 4 bases short, with 12 bases between. Germline V gives CDR1 SGHTA, CDR2 FQGNSA. The CDR3 reads CASSLQVSGNTIYF. CDR3 DNA: TGTGCCAGCAGCCTACAGGTCTCGGGAAACACCATATATTTT.

This clone showed up just once. V usage is TRBV19 and J usage is TRBJ2-3, with 8 positions matching TRBD2. The CDR3 spans 17 residues. Germline trimming cut 1 base from V and 4 bases from J; bases unmatched to any gene: 10. The germline CDR1 and CDR2 sequences are LNHDA and SQIVND (reference sequence). CDR3 amino acids: CASSIVGKRENPDTQYF. The DNA of the CDR3 is TGTGCCAGTAGTATAGTCGGAAAGCGGGAGAACCCAGATACGCAGTATTTT.

The chain has TRBV7-9 and TRBJ2-7, with TRBD2 identical over 8 bases. The CDR3 loop spans 16 amino acids. J was trimmed by 7 bases and V by 0 bases; bases with no gene match: 11. Germline lookup yields CDR1 SEHNR and CDR2 FQNEAQ (reference sequence). CDR3 sequence: CASSLAGAGEGSEQYF. The CDR3 DNA reads TGTGCCAGCAGCTTAGCGGGAGCGGGAGAGGGGAGTGAGCAGTACTTC.

The chain couples TRBV27 to TRBJ2-6; 9 bases map to TRBD1. The germline V gene has CDR1 MNHEY and CDR2 SMNVEV (reference sequence). The CDR3 is 17 residues long. Trimming at V came to 5 bases and at J to 1 base, leaving 6 bases not matched to a gene. The CDR3 nucleotides read TGTGCCAGCAGTCCCCGGGACAGGGTTTCTGGGGCCAACGTCCTGACTTTC. Translating gives CASSPRDRVSGANVLTF. Complete variable domain (other parts from reference TRBV27 and TRBJ2-6): EAQVTQNPRYLITVTGKKLTVTCSQNMNHEYMSWYRQDPGLGLRQIYYSMNVEVTDKGDVPEGYKVSRKEKRNFPLILESPSPNQTSLYFCASSPRDRVSGANVLTFGAGSRLTVL.

Turning to this clone: Additional DNA sequences in this sample encode the identical CDR3. This rearrangement joins TRBV29-1 to TRBJ2-3; 9 bases are shared with TRBD2. The CDR3 covers 15 residues. Germline assignment: CDR1 SQVTM and CDR2 ANQGSEA. Trimming took 4 bases from V and 5 from J; bases not matched to a gene: 10. CDR3 coding DNA: TGCAGCGTTGTGAGTAGCGGGGGCGTAGGAGATACGCAGTATTTT. This codes for CSVVSSGGVGDTQYF.

The genes are TRBV25-1 and TRBJ1-1; D remains ambiguous. Germline V lookup: CDR1 MGHDK, CDR2 SYGVNS. The CDR3 runs 13 residues. V gave up 5 bases and J gave up 5 bases, with 12 bases separating them. The CDR3 region has the DNA TGTGCCAGCAGTCACTCTGGAGGTACTGAAGCTTTCTTT. Translated: CASSHSGGTEAFF. Using reference TRBV25-1 and TRBJ1-1 for the parts outside the CDR3, the full variable domain is EADIYQTPRYLVIGTGKKITLECSQTMGHDKMYWYQQDPGMELHLIHYSYGVNSTEKGDLSSESTVSRIRTEHFPLTLESARPSHTSQYLCASSHSGGTEAFFGQGTRLTVV.